Each of the 8 T cell receptor beta chains below was sequenced from the same sample in a study of beta chain features in type 1 diabetes (dated by TCRdb to the late 2010s). What the work shows at the level of the full study, not this receptor alone: A moderate but significant shortening of TCRB CDR3 length was observed in type 1 diabetes patients in all four CD4+ subsets.

Libraries were constructed by the immunoSEQ multiplex PCR assay. The High Capacity cDNA Reverse Transcription Kit was used to reverse transcribe all of the isolated RNA, meaning that expressed TCRB transcripts were what got sequenced. TCRdb stores this immuneACCESS table with in-frame sequences only. Part of the clones is absent; in the studies checked, under half of the shortfall reflects unresolved V genes, and no reason is known for the rest. The sample data list 250,000 or so clones, and roughly 22% of these were observed just once. The leading ten clones occupy 0.028% of the sample. The antigens for these receptors are not known. Material: naive CD4+ T cells from blood. Reading the label with the study, this specimen's cell subset or site is: true naive CD4+ T cells. All receptors come from a woman aged 40 to 50 with type 1 diabetes.

This sequence joins TRBV27 and TRBJ2-6; TRBD1 is a possible D gene (6 bases). This CDR3 spans 13 amino acids. The germline V gene has CDR1 MNHEY and CDR2 SMNVEV (reference sequence). V lost 7 bases, J lost 2 bases, and 6 bases lay in between. The CDR3 bases are TGTGCCAGCACAGGGGCTGGGGCCAACGTCCTGACTTTC. It translates to CASTGAGANVLTF.

V usage is TRBV2 and J usage is TRBJ2-3, with 7 bases identical to TRBD1. J was trimmed by 4 bases and V by 5 bases; bases with no gene match: 6. The length of the CDR3 is 14 residues. Looked up from germline, CDR1 is SNHLY and CDR2 is FYNNEI. The CDR3 coding sequence is TGTGCCAGCAGTTCACAGGGGAGCCCAGATACGCAGTATTTT. Its protein is CASSSQGSPDTQYF.

The genes are TRBV4-3 and TRBJ1-2, with 7 bases that match TRBD1. Germline V gives CDR1 LGHNA, CDR2 YSLEER. V trimming: 2 bases; J trimming: 3 bases; junction bases outside the gene matches: 3. The CDR3 contains 14 residues. The DNA of the CDR3 is TGCGCCAGCAGCCAATATGGACAGGACTATGGCTACACCTTC. It yields the protein CASSQYGQDYGYTF.

The V call is TRBV5-1, the J call TRBJ1-4, with a tentative D call TRBD1 (5 bases). Germline V CDR1 and CDR2: SGHRS, YFSETQ. V gave up 2 bases and J gave up 4 bases, with 9 bases separating them. The CDR3 consists of 14 residues. CDR3: CASSFPGDNEKLFF. The CDR3 DNA reads as TGCGCCAGCAGCTTTCCGGGGGATAATGAAAAACTGTTTTTT.

The chain carries TRBV25-1 and TRBJ2-1; 11 bases match TRBD2. CDR1 is MGHDK and CDR2 is SYGVNS in the germline V gene. The CDR3 totals 18 residues. V lost 1 base and J lost 5; bases outside the gene matches: 10. The DNA of the CDR3 is TGTGCCAGCAGTGAATTACTAGCGGGGGCCCCAGGCCACAATGAGCAGTTCTTC. Encoded protein: CASSELLAGAPGHNEQFF.

The chain carries TRBV30 and TRBJ2-3, with TRBD2 matching 12 bases. CDR1 is GTSNPN and CDR2 is SVGIG in the germline V gene (reference sequence). The CDR3 consists of 14 residues. V was pared by 7 bases and J by 6 bases, with 8 bases of the junction left unmatched. The DNA of the CDR3 is TGTGCCTCCCTAGCGGGAGGGCCGGGGGATACGCAGTATTTT. Translated: CASLAGGPGDTQYF.

J is TRBJ1-2 and V is TRBV7-2; D ambiguous. V was clipped by 1 base and J by 4 bases, with 13 bases between them. Per germline, CDR1 SGHTA and CDR2 FQGNSA. The CDR3 covers 15 residues. The CDR3 bases are TGTGCCAGCAGCTTAGGGGAGGGTGCTGTCTATGGCTACACCTTC. Its translation: CASSLGEGAVYGYTF.

The chain combines TRBV4-2 with TRBJ2-7; 10 bases are shared with TRBD1. Germline values: CDR1 LGHNA, CDR2 YNFKEQ. The trim removed 1 base at V and 2 bases at J, leaving 2 bases unmatched. The CDR3 is 15 amino acids. The CDR3 bases are TGTGCCAGCAGCCAAGCGGGACAGGGGACCTACGAGCAGTACTTC. Translated, it gives CASSQAGQGTYEQYF.